The 27 T cell receptor beta chains reported below all come from one sample, sequenced in a study of beta chain features in type 1 diabetes. Expressed TCRB transcripts were sequenced, since all the RNA that had been isolated was reverse transcribed. Measured with immunoSEQ multiplex PCR; TCRdb has only the in-frame clones, and not every one. There are nearly 250,000 clones in the sample; over 65% occur only once, and approximately 0.053% lies in the top ten. Sequenced: naive CD4+ T cells from blood. Receptors were obtained from a man younger than 45 in good health.

This chain links TRBV30 with TRBJ1-5; no clear D. The CDR3 is 13 amino acids. V was pared by 0 bases and J by 3 bases, with 6 bases between. CDR1 is GTSNPN, CDR2 SVGIG, per germline (reference sequence). The CDR3 DNA reads as TGTGCCTGGAGTGTACAGCTCAATCAGCCCCAGCATTTT. Translated, it gives CAWSVQLNQPQHF.

This clone was observed a single time. Other DNA sequences in the sample encode the same CDR3. The CDR3 is CASSFGGTDTQYF. CDR3 coding DNA: TGTGCCAGCAGCTTCGGGGGAACAGATACGCAGTATTTT. V usage is TRBV7-6 and J usage is TRBJ2-3, with a weak D call TRBD2 (6 bases). Between the trimmed V and J ends, which lost 3 bases and 3 bases, there was a span of 7 bases. This CDR3 has 13 amino acids. CDR1 is SGHVS and CDR2 is FNYEAQ in the germline V gene.

J is TRBJ2-1 and V is TRBV7-9; TRBD2 agrees at 11 bases. CDR3 size: 15 residues. Germline V gives CDR1 SEHNR, CDR2 FQNEAQ (reference sequence). V was clipped by 2 bases and J by 8 bases; unmatched bases: 5. CDR3 coding DNA: TGTGCCAGCAGCTTACTAGCGGGAGGCCATGATGAGCAGTTCTTC. Residues: CASSLLAGGHDEQFF.

This clone turned up a few times. The gene calls are TRBV30 and TRBJ2-2; D possibly corresponds to TRBD2 (5 bases). V lost 8 bases, J lost 8 bases, and 18 bases lay in between. Germline V lookup: CDR1 GTSNPN, CDR2 SVGIG (reference sequence). The CDR3 has 13 residues. The CDR3 loop reads CAREGGGHGELFF. CDR3 in DNA: TGTGCCCGGGAAGGCGGCGGGCATGGGGAGCTGTTTTTT.

The V gene is TRBV7-2, the J gene TRBJ2-2; maybe TRBD2 (6 bases). CDR1 is SGHTA, CDR2 FQGNSA, per germline. CDR3 length equals 13 residues. Trimming stripped 3 bases from V and 6 bases from J, with 8 bases between. The chain's CDR3 is CASSFTSPGELFF. CDR3 DNA sequence: TGTGCCAGCAGCTTTACTAGCCCCGGGGAGCTGTTTTTT.

This clone occurred a few times. The same CDR3 can be traced to other DNA sequences in this sample. Written as DNA, the CDR3 is TGTGCCTGGAGTGTCGGCGGCACAGATACGCAGTATTTT. Protein product: CAWSVGGTDTQYF. The V call is TRBV30, the J call TRBJ2-3, with D uncertain. There are 13 residues in the CDR3. The ends were cut back, 0 bases at V and 1 base at J, with 5 bases in the middle. Germline V lookup: CDR1 GTSNPN, CDR2 SVGIG (reference sequence).

The V and J genes are TRBV9 and TRBJ2-1; 7 bases match TRBD2. With V trimmed by 0 bases and J by 5 bases, 8 bases remained unmatched. Germline loops: CDR1 SGDLS, CDR2 YYNGEE. This CDR3 region has 16 residues. CDR3: CASSVEGGRPHNEQFF. The CDR3 DNA follows: TGTGCCAGCAGCGTAGAAGGCGGGAGACCCCACAATGAGCAGTTCTTC.

This clone was found a few times. V and J are TRBV11-2 and TRBJ2-7; D is unclear. The CDR3 has 12 amino acids. The V end was cut by 3 bases, the J end by 7 bases, with 10 bases between. CDR1 and CDR2 from the germline V gene are SGHAT and FQNNGV. In nucleotides, the CDR3 is TGTGCCAGCAGCTTCTTAATTGCTGAGCAGTACTTC. Protein: CASSFLIAEQYF. The whole variable domain, filled in from reference TRBV11-2 and TRBJ2-7, reads EAGVAQSPRYKIIEKRQSVAFWCNPISGHATLYWYQQILGQGPKLLIQFQNNGVVDDSQLPKDRFSAERLKGVDSTLKIQPAKLEDSAVYLCASSFLIAEQYFGPGTRLTVT.

V and J are TRBV2 and TRBJ2-1, with D possibly being TRBD1 (6 bases). V shed 6 bases and J shed 6 bases, with 12 bases lying between them. There are 13 residues in the CDR3. Germline-derived CDR1 and CDR2 are SNHLY and FYNNEI. CDR3 sequence reads: CASRKVGANEQFF. The CDR3 nucleotides read TGTGCCAGCAGAAAAGTGGGGGCCAATGAGCAGTTCTTC. The full variable domain, rest sourced from reference TRBV2 and TRBJ2-1, is EPEVTQTPSHQVTQMGQEVILRCVPISNHLYFYWYRQILGQKVEFLVSFYNNEISEKSEIFDDQFSVERPDGSNFTLKIRSTKLEDSAMYFCASRKVGANEQFFGPGTRLTVL.

V gene TRBV7-2 combines with J gene TRBJ1-6; D remains ambiguous. Germline V gives CDR1 SGHTA, CDR2 FQGNSA. This CDR3 contains 13 residues. V gave up 5 bases and J gave up 6 bases, with 8 bases separating them. This CDR3 is CASSLEVNSPLHF. The CDR3 nucleotides read TGTGCCAGCAGCCTAGAAGTTAATTCACCCCTCCACTTT.

V gene TRBV13 combines with J gene TRBJ2-7; TRBD2 is a possible D gene (6 bases). The V gene lost 7 bases and the J gene lost 7 bases, with 20 bases spanning the gap. The CDR3 contains 14 residues. Germline V gene sequence: CDR1 PRHDT, CDR2 FYEKMQ (reference sequence). DNA of the CDR3: TGTGCCAGCACCGGAGGGACTTACCCGGGGGAGCAGTACTTC. This translates into CASTGGTYPGEQYF. Full variable domain (remainder filled in from reference TRBV13 and TRBJ2-7): AAGVIQSPRHLIKEKRETATLKCYPIPRHDTVYWYQQGPGQDPQFLISFYEKMQSDKGSIPDRFSAQQFSDYHSELNMSSLELGDSALYFCASTGGTYPGEQYFGPGTRLTVT.

As concerns this clone: Within the sample, other DNA sequences also encode this same CDR3. The V gene is TRBV2, the J gene TRBJ2-1; D uncertain. CDR1 is SNHLY, CDR2 FYNNEI, per germline. The CDR3 length is 14 residues. V shed 2 bases and J shed 1 base, with 6 bases lying between them. For the CDR3, the DNA is TGTGCCAGCAGTGAATTAGTATCCTACAATGAGCAGTTCTTC. Protein sequence: CASSELVSYNEQFF. The whole variable domain, remainder taken from reference TRBV2 and TRBJ2-1, is EPEVTQTPSHQVTQMGQEVILRCVPISNHLYFYWYRQILGQKVEFLVSFYNNEISEKSEIFDDQFSVERPDGSNFTLKIRSTKLEDSAMYFCASSELVSYNEQFFGPGTRLTVL.

The chain combines TRBV29-1 with TRBJ1-2; D uncertain. The ends were cut back, 1 base at V and 0 bases at J, with 15 bases in the middle. There are 16 residues in the CDR3. The germline V gene encodes CDR1 SQVTM and CDR2 ANQGSEA. For the CDR3, the DNA is TGCAGCGTTGAAGTCCCGGGAACCATAGCTAACTATGGCTACACCTTC. Translated: CSVEVPGTIANYGYTF. Combining the CDR3 with reference TRBV29-1 and TRBJ1-2 gives the whole variable domain SAVISQKPSRDICQRGTSLTIQCQVDSQVTMMFWYRQQPGQSLTLIATANQGSEATYESGFVIDKFPISRPNLTFSTLTVSNMSPEDSSIYLCSVEVPGTIANYGYTFGSGTRLTVV.

This CDR3 is CASSTGTSMYNEQFF. The DNA for the CDR3 is TGTGCCAGCAGTACCGGGACTAGCATGTACAATGAGCAGTTCTTC. The chain is built from TRBV5-4 and TRBJ2-1; 9 nucleotides line up with TRBD2. Per the germline V gene, CDR1 is SGHNT and CDR2 is YYREEE (reference sequence). The V and J ends lost 5 bases and 4 bases, in that order; junction bases with no gene match: 7. The CDR3 has 15 residues.

This chain uses TRBV14 with TRBJ1-1; 7 positions agree with TRBD1. CDR3 length equals 15 residues. Germline trimming cut 4 bases from V and 1 base from J; bases unmatched to any gene: 6. Germline V gene sequence: CDR1 SGHDN, CDR2 FVKESK. The CDR3 loop reads CASSRIQGQNTEAFF. In DNA, the CDR3 is TGTGCCAGCAGCCGAATACAGGGGCAGAACACTGAAGCTTTCTTT.

This clone was found a few times. This chain joins TRBV15 and TRBJ2-1; D is undetermined. The V end was cut by 5 bases, the J end by 6 bases, with 17 bases between. From germline, CDR1 is LNHNV and CDR2 YYDKDF (reference sequence). The CDR3 totals 15 residues. CDR3 DNA: TGTGCCACCAGCTACACCCCGGGCCGGGTCAATGAGCAGTTCTTC. It is translated as CATSYTPGRVNEQFF.

This chain links TRBV7-7 with TRBJ2-5, with a weak D call TRBD1 (5 bases). Trimming cost V 4 bases and J 5 bases, with 17 bases left between them. Germline CDR1 and CDR2: SSHAT and FNYEAQ (reference sequence). The CDR3 loop spans 15 amino acids. The CDR3 DNA reads as TGTGCCAGCAGCTCCCTCCCCCAAGGGGCCGAGACCCAGTACTTC. It is translated as CASSSLPQGAETQYF.

There are a few counts of this clone. The chain's CDR3 is CASSQVGRGQETQYF. In DNA form, the CDR3 reads TGTGCCAGCAGCCAAGTCGGTCGGGGACAAGAGACCCAGTACTTC. This chain joins TRBV14 and TRBJ2-5, with D perhaps TRBD2 (5 bases). With 1 base removed from V and 2 bases from J, the gap between germline ends came to 11 bases. The CDR3 is 15 residues long. The germline V gene encodes CDR1 SGHDN and CDR2 FVKESK.

The chain carries TRBV30 and TRBJ2-7, with TRBD2 matching 9 bases. The CDR3 runs to 14 residues. Germline V gene lookup returns CDR1 GTSNPN and CDR2 SVGIG (reference sequence). The trim removed 4 bases at V and 3 bases at J, leaving 7 bases unmatched. Here the CDR3 reads CAWKDEREVYEQYF. The CDR3 DNA reads as TGTGCCTGGAAGGATGAGCGGGAGGTCTACGAGCAGTACTTC.

This rearrangement joins TRBV7-2 to TRBJ2-7, with 14 bases aligning to TRBD2. V shed 5 bases and J 2 bases; nucleotides not matched to a gene: 5. The CDR3 extends over 16 amino acids. Germline loops: CDR1 SGHTA, CDR2 FQGNSA. Here the CDR3 reads CASSAATSGRAYEQYF. CDR3 DNA: TGTGCCAGCAGCGCGGCGACTAGCGGGAGGGCCTACGAGCAGTACTTC.

On this clone: Sequence at one end of the junction differs from germline and may be a read error. This chain connects TRBV29-1 to TRBJ2-3, with D perhaps matching TRBD2 (6 bases). This CDR3 has 13 residues. Per germline, CDR1 SQVTM and CDR2 ANQGSEA. The CDR3 DNA is TGCAGCGTTGTGGGGACTCCACCCGATACACAGTATTTT. Protein product: CSVVGTPPDTQYF.

This clone was seen only a few times. V and J are TRBV30 and TRBJ2-3; a possible D gene is TRBD2 (6 bases). CDR3 size: 14 residues. Germline V CDR1 and CDR2: GTSNPN, SVGIG (reference sequence). The germline V and J ends were trimmed by 0 bases and 8 bases, with 15 bases remaining between them. The CDR3 loop reads CAWSVQRLGGTQYF. CDR3 in DNA: TGTGCCTGGAGTGTCCAGCGGCTCGGGGGTACGCAGTATTTT.

V gene TRBV11-2 combines with J gene TRBJ2-5; a weak D match, TRBD1 (6 bases). Between the trimmed V and J ends, which lost 4 bases and 1 base, there was a span of 7 bases. CDR1 is SGHAT and CDR2 is FQNNGV in the germline V gene. This CDR3 has 13 residues. The CDR3 sequence is CASSYRAQETQYF. CDR3 in DNA: TGTGCCAGCAGCTACAGGGCCCAAGAGACCCAGTACTTC.

V is TRBV7-7 and J is TRBJ2-5, with D maybe TRBD2 (7 bases). Trimming removed 1 base from V and 2 bases from J, with 14 bases in between. This CDR3 is built from 16 residues. CDR1 and CDR2 (germline): SSHAT, FNYEAQ (reference sequence). CDR3 residues: CASSLEGGKLQETQYF. CDR3 bases: TGTGCCAGCAGCTTAGAGGGGGGGAAACTGCAAGAGACCCAGTACTTC.

The chain combines TRBV15 with TRBJ1-5; unclear D gene. Trimming pared 0 bases from V and 9 bases from J, leaving 6 bases between. Germline V gene lookup returns CDR1 LNHNV and CDR2 YYDKDF (reference sequence). The CDR3 has 12 amino acids. The CDR3 reads CATSREWRPQHF. The CDR3 DNA is TGTGCCACCAGCAGAGAGTGGCGGCCCCAGCATTTT.

The chain carries TRBV4-1 and TRBJ2-7; no firm D call. CDR3 length: 12 amino acids. V lost 1 base and J 3 bases, leaving 4 bases between the germline ends. The germline gives CDR1 MGHRA, CDR2 YSYEKL. The CDR3 spells CASSQGFYEQYF. CDR3 DNA sequence: TGCGCCAGCAGCCAAGGGTTCTACGAGCAGTACTTC.

The table lists this clone with a few counts. The chain links TRBV28 to TRBJ2-4; D perhaps matches TRBD2 (5 bases). The CDR3 loop spans 13 amino acids. Trimming took 8 bases from V and 0 from J, leaving 8 bases between them. Germline V gene sequence: CDR1 MDHEN, CDR2 SYDVKM. The CDR3: CASRDLAKNIQYF. The CDR3 region has the DNA TGTGCCAGCCGGGATCTAGCCAAAAACATTCAGTACTTC. The full variable domain, completed using reference TRBV28 and TRBJ2-4, is DVKVTQSSRYLVKRTGEKVFLECVQDMDHENMFWYRQDPGLGLRLIYFSYDVKMKEKGDIPEGYSVSREKKERFSLILESASTNQTSMYLCASRDLAKNIQYFGAGTRLSVL.